Included here is one TCR beta chain sequence, with context. The data are from a study of CD4 and CD8 cells across lung adenocarcinoma regions. TCRdb ran MiXCR on the PCR reads and lists one entry per CDR3 protein. The data hold more than 25,000 distinct CDR3 sequences, with about 50% observed a single time. The patients had localized lung adenocarcinoma, a non-small cell subtype. CDR1 MNHEY and CDR2 SVGAGI come from the germline V gene. CDR3 length equals 15 residues. Deletions cut 0 bases from V and 1 base from J, with 8 bases between. This TCR derives from a male donor with lung adenocarcinoma. The CD4 and CD8 labels of this study may be unreliable. The V gene is TRBV6-5, the J gene TRBJ2-3; perhaps D is TRBD1 or TRBD2 (5 bases each). Sequencing was done on a sample of CD8+ T cells from the center of a lung tumor. The DNA for the CDR3 is TGTGCCAGCAGTTACTCGGGGACGGGCACAGATACGCAGTATTTT. Translated: CASSYSGTGTDTQYF.